These 18 T cell receptor beta chains came from one sample sequenced in a study of blood T cell repertoires in COVID-19. Method: immunoSEQ multiplex PCR; TCRdb's copy keeps in-frame clones and lacks some. The sample contains tens of thousands of clones, 88% of which appear only once. Sequencing was performed on peripheral blood. The receptors here all came from a human donor in a cohort sampled during active COVID-19.

The J gene is TRBJ2-7, the V gene TRBV21-1; the table's D call of TRBD1 was not tested on the DNA. TRBV21-1 is given as a pseudogene. This CDR3 contains 14 residues. The CDR3 nucleotides are TGTGCCAGCAGCAAAGAAACAGGGCTCCACGAGCAGTACTTC. Residues: CASSKETGLHEQYF.

The chain combines TRBV3-1 (or the pseudogene TRBV3-2) with TRBJ2-5; tentatively, D is TRBD1 (6 bases). Germline CDR1 LGHDT, CDR2 YNNKEL (reference sequence). Trimming took 4 bases from V and 7 from J, leaving 16 bases between them. CDR3 length equals 14 residues. The CDR3 bases are TGTGCCAGCAGCCCGGGACAAAGCTTTGGGACCCAGTACTTC. It specifies CASSPGQSFGTQYF.

V and J are TRBV4-2 and TRBJ1-2; D ambiguous. V was clipped by 4 bases and J by 8 bases, with 14 bases between them. CDR3 length: 13 residues. From germline, CDR1 is LGHNA and CDR2 YNFKEQ. CDR3 DNA sequence: TGTGCCAGCAGCCTCCAATCGGAGGGCGGCTACACCTTC. Translated, it gives CASSLQSEGGYTF.

The chain uses TRBV27 and TRBJ2-7, with 10 bases matching TRBD2. The CDR3 runs to 16 residues. Germline-derived CDR1 and CDR2 are MNHEY and SMNVEV (reference sequence). V gave up 3 bases and J gave up 0 bases; unmatched junction bases: 5. CDR3 DNA sequence: TGTGCCAGCAGTTTTACTAGCGGGATTCTCTCCTACGAGCAGTACTTC. It encodes CASSFTSGILSYEQYF.

The DNA for the CDR3 is TGTGCCAGCAGTCGAGCGGGAGAGGTTTACGAGCAGTACTTC. It specifies CASSRAGEVYEQYF. V gene TRBV6-5 combines with J gene TRBJ2-7; 8 bases fit TRBD2. The length of the CDR3 is 14 residues. Trimming cost V 5 bases and J 4 bases; bases outside gene matches: 7. In germline, CDR1 is MNHEY, CDR2 SVGAGI.

The gene calls are TRBV5-4 and TRBJ2-1, with 8 bases that match TRBD2. The germline CDR1 and CDR2 sequences are SGHNT and YYREEE (reference sequence). CDR3 length equals 14 residues. J gave up 8 bases and V 5 bases, and 9 bases lay outside the gene matches. The DNA for the CDR3 is TGTGCCAGCAGTTCAGGGACTAGTCCGGATGAGCAGTTCTTC. This translates into CASSSGTSPDEQFF.

The chain employs TRBV5-1 and TRBJ2-4, with D perhaps matching TRBD1 (6 bases). V was trimmed by 2 bases and J by 8 bases, leaving 11 bases between them. The germline CDR1 and CDR2 sequences are SGHRS and YFSETQ. The CDR3 extends over 13 amino acids. The CDR3 DNA sequence: TGCGCCAGCAGCTTACAGGGCCTTGACATTCAGTACTTC. Protein: CASSLQGLDIQYF.

The rearrangement uses TRBV27 and TRBJ1-2, with D maybe TRBD1 (5 bases). The CDR3 has 12 residues. V lost 3 bases, J lost 8 bases, and 10 bases lay in between. Germline values: CDR1 MNHEY, CDR2 SMNVEV (reference sequence). CDR3 residues: CASSFGGNGYTF. CDR3 nucleotide sequence: TGTGCCAGCAGTTTCGGGGGAAACGGCTACACCTTC.

The V call is TRBV29-1, the J call TRBJ2-1; 10 positions agree with TRBD2. Trimming cost V 1 base and J 4 bases; bases outside gene matches: 7. The CDR3 has 16 residues. Per germline, CDR1 SQVTM and CDR2 ANQGSEA. CDR3 coding DNA: TGCAGCGTTGAAGTTCGGACTAGCGGACGATACAATGAGCAGTTCTTC. Its translation: CSVEVRTSGRYNEQFF.

In DNA, the CDR3 is TGTGCCAGCAGTTACGAGGGAGGGAGGGCCTATGGCTACACCTTC. Its protein product is CASSYEGGRAYGYTF. The chain has TRBV6-5 and TRBJ1-2; no reliable D call. V shed 2 bases and J shed 4 bases, with 14 bases lying between them. This CDR3 spans 15 amino acids. From germline, CDR1 is MNHEY and CDR2 SVGAGI.

The gene calls are TRBV18 and TRBJ2-2; D gene ambiguous. The V gene's germline CDR1 is KGHSH and CDR2 LQKENI. The CDR3 runs 14 residues. The V gene lost 5 bases and the J gene lost 1 base, with 8 bases spanning the gap. The CDR3 DNA is TGTGCCAGCTCAGAGACGGGGAACACCGGGGAGCTGTTTTTT. This translates into CASSETGNTGELFF.

V gene TRBV12-3 or TRBV12-4 combines with J gene TRBJ2-1; D is undetermined. V lost 3 bases and J lost 6, with 9 bases in between. The CDR3 runs to 13 residues. The CDR3 nucleotides read TGTGCCAGCAGTTTGACACAACTCAATGAGCAGTTCTTC. It is translated as CASSLTQLNEQFF.

This chain links TRBV9 with TRBJ2-3; TRBD2 might be the D (5 bases). CDR1 and CDR2 (germline): SGDLS, YYNGEE. CDR3 length equals 15 residues. Trimming shortened V by 4 bases and J by 0 bases, and 12 bases separated the two germline ends. The CDR3 spells CASSPTAVSTDTQYF. CDR3 nucleotide sequence: TGTGCCAGCAGCCCAACAGCGGTTAGCACAGATACGCAGTATTTT. Supplemented by reference TRBV9 and TRBJ2-3, the full variable domain reads DSGVTQTPKHLITATGQRVTLRCSPRSGDLSVYWYQQSLDQGLQFLIQYYNGEERAKGNILERFSAQQFPDLHSELNLSSLELGDSALYFCASSPTAVSTDTQYFGPGTRLTVL.

This chain links TRBV19 with TRBJ2-5; 10 nucleotides agree with TRBD1. Trimming removed 3 bases from V and 5 bases from J; junction bases left unmatched: 6. The CDR3 spans 15 residues. Germline CDR1 LNHDA, CDR2 SQIVND (reference sequence). CDR3 protein: CASSMGQGIRETQYF. The CDR3 DNA sequence: TGTGCCAGTAGTATGGGACAGGGGATAAGGGAGACCCAGTACTTC.

The chain is built from TRBV21-1 and TRBJ2-7; the table names TRBD2, a call not compared with the DNA. TRBV21-1 is deemed a pseudogene. The CDR3 spans 14 residues. The CDR3 nucleotides read TGTGCCAGCAGCAATCTCACCGACTTAGACGAGCAGTACTTC. This codes for CASSNLTDLDEQYF.

The chain combines TRBV27 with TRBJ2-7, with D possibly matching TRBD1 (6 bases). CDR1 is MNHEY, CDR2 SMNVEV, per germline (reference sequence). The CDR3 loop spans 14 amino acids. Trimming left V 3 bases short and J 3 bases short, with 12 bases between. The CDR3, as DNA: TGTGCCAGCAGTTTTTGGGGGCAAAACTACGAGCAGTACTTC. This codes for CASSFWGQNYEQYF.

The CDR3 DNA reads TGTGCCAGCAGCCAGGGGGGGAATTCACCCCTCCACTTT. Its translation: CASSQGGNSPLHF. The chain uses TRBV4-2 and TRBJ1-6; tentative D call: TRBD1 (5 bases). The ends were cut back, 3 bases at V and 7 bases at J, with 7 bases in the middle. CDR3 length equals 13 residues. Germline CDR1 is LGHNA and CDR2 is YNFKEQ.

This chain connects TRBV18 to TRBJ1-5; possible D gene TRBD1, 6 bases. This CDR3 contains 16 residues. Germline values: CDR1 KGHSH, CDR2 LQKENI. The V gene lost 2 bases and the J gene lost 7 bases, with 18 bases spanning the gap. The CDR3 loop is CASSPGGLNYGQPQHF. In DNA form, the CDR3 reads TGTGCCAGCTCACCAGGGGGCCTCAACTACGGGCAGCCCCAGCATTTT.